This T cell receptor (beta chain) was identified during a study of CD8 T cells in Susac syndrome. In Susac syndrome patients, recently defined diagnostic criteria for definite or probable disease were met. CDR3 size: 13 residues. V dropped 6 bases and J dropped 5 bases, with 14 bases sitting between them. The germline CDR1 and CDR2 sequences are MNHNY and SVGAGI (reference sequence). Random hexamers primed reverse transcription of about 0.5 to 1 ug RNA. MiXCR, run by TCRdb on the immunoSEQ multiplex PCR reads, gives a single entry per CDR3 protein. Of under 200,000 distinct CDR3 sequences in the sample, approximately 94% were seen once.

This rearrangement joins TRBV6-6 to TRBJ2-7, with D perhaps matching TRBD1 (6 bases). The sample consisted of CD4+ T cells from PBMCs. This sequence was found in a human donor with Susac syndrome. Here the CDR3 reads CASRFTGFNEQYF. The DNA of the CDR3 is TGTGCCAGCAGATTTACAGGGTTCAACGAGCAGTACTTC.